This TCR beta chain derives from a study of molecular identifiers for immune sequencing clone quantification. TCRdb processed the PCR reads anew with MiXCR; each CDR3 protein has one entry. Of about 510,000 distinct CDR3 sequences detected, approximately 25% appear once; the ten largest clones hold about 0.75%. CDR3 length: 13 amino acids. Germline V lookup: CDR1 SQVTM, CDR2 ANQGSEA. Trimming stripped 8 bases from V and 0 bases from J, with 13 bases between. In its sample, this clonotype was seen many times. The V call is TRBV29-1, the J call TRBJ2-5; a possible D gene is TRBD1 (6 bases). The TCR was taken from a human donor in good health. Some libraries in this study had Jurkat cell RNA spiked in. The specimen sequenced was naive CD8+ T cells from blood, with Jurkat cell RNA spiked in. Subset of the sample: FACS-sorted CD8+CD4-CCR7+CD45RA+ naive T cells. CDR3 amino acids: CSFRGPYQETQYF. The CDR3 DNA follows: TGCAGCTTCAGGGGACCGTACCAAGAGACCCAGTACTTC.